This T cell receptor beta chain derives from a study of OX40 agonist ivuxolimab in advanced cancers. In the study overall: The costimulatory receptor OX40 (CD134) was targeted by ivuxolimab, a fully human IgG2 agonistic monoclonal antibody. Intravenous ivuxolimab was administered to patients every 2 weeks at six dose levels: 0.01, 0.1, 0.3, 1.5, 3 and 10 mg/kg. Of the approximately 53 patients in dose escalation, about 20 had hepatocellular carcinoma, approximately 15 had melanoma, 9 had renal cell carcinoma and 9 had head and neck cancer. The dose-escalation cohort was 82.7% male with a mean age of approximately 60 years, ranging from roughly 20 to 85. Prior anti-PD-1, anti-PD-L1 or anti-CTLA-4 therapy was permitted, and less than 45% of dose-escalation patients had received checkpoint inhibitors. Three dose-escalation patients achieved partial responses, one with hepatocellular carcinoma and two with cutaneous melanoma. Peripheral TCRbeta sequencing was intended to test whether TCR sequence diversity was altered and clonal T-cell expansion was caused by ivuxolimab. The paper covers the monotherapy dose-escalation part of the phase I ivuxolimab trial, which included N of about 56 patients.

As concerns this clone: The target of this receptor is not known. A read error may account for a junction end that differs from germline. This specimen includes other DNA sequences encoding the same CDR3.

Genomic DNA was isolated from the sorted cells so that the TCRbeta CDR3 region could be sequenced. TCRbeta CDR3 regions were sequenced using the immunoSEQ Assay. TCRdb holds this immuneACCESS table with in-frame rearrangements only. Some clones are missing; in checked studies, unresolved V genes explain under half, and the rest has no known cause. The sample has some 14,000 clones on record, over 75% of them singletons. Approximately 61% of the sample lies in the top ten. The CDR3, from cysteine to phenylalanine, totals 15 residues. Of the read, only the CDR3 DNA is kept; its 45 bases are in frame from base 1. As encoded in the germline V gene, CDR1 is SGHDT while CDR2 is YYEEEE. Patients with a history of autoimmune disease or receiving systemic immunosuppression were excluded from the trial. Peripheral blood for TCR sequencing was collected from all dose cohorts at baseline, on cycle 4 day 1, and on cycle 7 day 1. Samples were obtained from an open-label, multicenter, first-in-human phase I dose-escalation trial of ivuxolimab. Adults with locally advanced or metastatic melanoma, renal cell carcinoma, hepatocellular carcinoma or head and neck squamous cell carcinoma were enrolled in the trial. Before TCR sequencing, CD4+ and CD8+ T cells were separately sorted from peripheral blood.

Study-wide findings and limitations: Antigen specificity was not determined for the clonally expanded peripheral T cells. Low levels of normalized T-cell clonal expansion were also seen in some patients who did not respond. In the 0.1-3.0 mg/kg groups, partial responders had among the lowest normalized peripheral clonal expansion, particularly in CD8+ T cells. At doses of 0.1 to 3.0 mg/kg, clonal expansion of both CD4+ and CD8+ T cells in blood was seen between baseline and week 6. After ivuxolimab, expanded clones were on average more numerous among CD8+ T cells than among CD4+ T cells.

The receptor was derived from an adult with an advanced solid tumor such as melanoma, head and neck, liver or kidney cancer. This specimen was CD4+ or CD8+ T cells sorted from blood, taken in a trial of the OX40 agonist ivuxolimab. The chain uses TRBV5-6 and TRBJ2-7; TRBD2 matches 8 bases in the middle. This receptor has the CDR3 CASSALTSDSYEQYF. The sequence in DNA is TGTGCTAGCAGCGCCCTGACTAGCGACTCCTACGAGCAGTACTTC. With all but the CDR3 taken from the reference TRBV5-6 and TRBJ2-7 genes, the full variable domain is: DAGVTQSPTHLIKTRGQQVTLRCSPKSGHDTVSWYQQALGQGPQFIFQYYEEEERQRGNFPDRFSGHQFPNYSSELNVNALLLGDSALYLCASSALTSDSYEQYFGPGTRLTVT.